This T cell receptor beta chain stems from a study of blood T cells in healthy people across ages. A second PCR of 7 to 11 cycles used a sample-barcoded 5' primer and a J-beta primer mix. TCRdb re-analysed the 5' RACE reads in MiXCR, keeping a single row per CDR3 protein. The sample consists of roughly 1,700,000 distinct CDR3 sequences, roughly 27% of them appearing once. This CDR3 has 14 residues. Trimming removed 2 bases at V and 1 base at J, with 10 bases between. CDR1 and CDR2 from the germline V gene are SGHRS and YFSETQ. This clonotype was found many times. Source material: blood. This receptor was taken from a woman aged 25 to 45 in good health. The chain combines TRBV5-1 with TRBJ2-7, with a tentative D call TRBD1 (6 bases). CDR3 bases: TGCGCCAGCAGCTTCGACAGGTTATCCTACGAGCAGTACTTC. Amino acids: CASSFDRLSYEQYF.